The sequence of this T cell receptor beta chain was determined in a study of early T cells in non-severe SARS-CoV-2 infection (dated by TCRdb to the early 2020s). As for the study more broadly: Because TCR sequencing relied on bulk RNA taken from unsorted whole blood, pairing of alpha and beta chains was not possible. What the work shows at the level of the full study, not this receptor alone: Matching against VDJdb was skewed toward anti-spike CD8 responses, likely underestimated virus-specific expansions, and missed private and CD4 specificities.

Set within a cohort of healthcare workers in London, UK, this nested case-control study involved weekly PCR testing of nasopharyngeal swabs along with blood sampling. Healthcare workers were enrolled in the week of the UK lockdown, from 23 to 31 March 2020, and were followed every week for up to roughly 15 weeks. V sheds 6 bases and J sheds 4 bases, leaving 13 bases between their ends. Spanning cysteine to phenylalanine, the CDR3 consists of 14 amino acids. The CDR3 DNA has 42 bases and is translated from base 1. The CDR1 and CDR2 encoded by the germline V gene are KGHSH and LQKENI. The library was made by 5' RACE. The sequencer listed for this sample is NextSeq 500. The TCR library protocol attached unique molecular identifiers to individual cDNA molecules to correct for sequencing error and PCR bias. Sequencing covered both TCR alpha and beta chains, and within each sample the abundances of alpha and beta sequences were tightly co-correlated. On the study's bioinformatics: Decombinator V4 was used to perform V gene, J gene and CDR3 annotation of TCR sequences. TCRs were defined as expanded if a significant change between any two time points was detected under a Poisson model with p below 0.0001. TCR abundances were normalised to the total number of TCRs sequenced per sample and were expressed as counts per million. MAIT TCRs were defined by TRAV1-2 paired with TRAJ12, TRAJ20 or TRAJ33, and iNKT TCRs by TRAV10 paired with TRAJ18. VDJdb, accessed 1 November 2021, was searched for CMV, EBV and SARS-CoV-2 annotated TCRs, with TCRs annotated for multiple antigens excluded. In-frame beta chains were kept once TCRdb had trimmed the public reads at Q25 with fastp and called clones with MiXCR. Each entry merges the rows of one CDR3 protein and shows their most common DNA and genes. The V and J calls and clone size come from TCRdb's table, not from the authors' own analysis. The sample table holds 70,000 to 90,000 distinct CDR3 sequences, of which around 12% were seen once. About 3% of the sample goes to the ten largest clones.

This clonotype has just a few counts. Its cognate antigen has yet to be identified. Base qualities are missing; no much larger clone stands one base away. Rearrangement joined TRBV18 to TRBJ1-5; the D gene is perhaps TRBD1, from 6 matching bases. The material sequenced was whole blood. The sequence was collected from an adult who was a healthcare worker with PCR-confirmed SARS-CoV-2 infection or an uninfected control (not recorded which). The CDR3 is CASSLQGMNQPQHF. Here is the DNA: TGTGCCAGCTCGCTGCAGGGGATGAATCAGCCCCAGCATTTT.